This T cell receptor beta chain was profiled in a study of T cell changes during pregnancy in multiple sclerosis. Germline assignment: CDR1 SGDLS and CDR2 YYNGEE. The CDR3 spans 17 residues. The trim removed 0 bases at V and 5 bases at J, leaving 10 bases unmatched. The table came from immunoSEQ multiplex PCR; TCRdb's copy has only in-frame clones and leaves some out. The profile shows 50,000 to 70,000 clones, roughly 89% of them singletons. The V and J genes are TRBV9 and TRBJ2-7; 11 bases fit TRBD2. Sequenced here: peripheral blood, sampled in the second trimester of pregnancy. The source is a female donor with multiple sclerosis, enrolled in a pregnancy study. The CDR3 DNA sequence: TGTGCCAGCAGCGTAGCGATAGCGGGAGGGCTTAGGGACGAGCAGTACTTC. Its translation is CASSVAIAGGLRDEQYF.